This T cell receptor (beta chain) was recovered during a study of spatial heterogeneity in lung cancer. The sample's time point: blood at routine non-recurrence follow-up after resection. In each case, whole RNA from tumor, nontumor lung or frozen PBMC was sequenced unsorted. This clonotype was counted only a few times. TCR cDNA molecules each carried a unique molecular identifier. TCRdb re-called the 5' RACE reads with MiXCR, one entry per CDR3 protein. The profile shows 110,000 or so distinct CDR3 sequences, 9.5% to 14% of them singletons. Germline loops: CDR1 DFQATT, CDR2 SNEGSKA (reference sequence). Trimming cost V 3 bases and J 2 bases; bases outside gene matches: 4. CDR3 size: 14 residues.

Sequenced here: PBMCs, sampled at follow-up. The chain recombines TRBV20-1 with TRBJ1-3; TRBD1 agrees at 7 bases. This receptor was taken from a female donor with early-stage non-small cell lung cancer. DNA of the CDR3: TGCAGTGCTAGCAGGGGGGAGACTGGAAACACCATATATTTT. Protein: CSASRGETGNTIYF.